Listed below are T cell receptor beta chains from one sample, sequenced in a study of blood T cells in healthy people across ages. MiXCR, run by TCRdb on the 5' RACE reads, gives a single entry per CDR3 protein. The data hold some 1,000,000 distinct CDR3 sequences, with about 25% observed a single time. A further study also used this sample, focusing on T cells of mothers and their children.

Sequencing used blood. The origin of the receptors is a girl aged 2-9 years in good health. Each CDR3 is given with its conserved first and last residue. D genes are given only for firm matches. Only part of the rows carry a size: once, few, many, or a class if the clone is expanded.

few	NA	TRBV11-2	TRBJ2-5	TGTGCCAGCAGCACTTCGGGACCCTTGGGGACCCAGTACTTC	CASSTSGPLGTQYF
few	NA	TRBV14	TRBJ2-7	TGTGCCAGCAGCCAGTTGGGCTCCTACGAGCAGTACTTC	CASSQLGSYEQYF
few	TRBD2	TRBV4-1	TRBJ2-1	TGCGCCAGCAGCCTAAGAACCCTCACTAGCGCCTCCTACAATGAGCAGTTCTTC	CASSLRTLTSASYNEQFF
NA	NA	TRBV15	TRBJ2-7	TGTGCCACCAGCGGGGAACCCGGGCCCAGCTTGGGCGAGCAGTACTTC	CATSGEPGPSLGEQYF
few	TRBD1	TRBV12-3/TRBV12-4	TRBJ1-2	TGTGCCAGCATACGGGGGACAGTTGGCTACACCTTC	CASIRGTVGYTF
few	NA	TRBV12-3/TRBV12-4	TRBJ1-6	TGTGCCACCTCCTACTCCTATAATTCACCCCTCCACTTT	CATSYSYNSPLHF
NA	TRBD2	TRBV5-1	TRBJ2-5	TGCGCCAGCAGCTTTTCCGGGACTACGGAAGAGACCCAGTACTTC	CASSFSGTTEETQYF
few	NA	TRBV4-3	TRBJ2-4	TGCGCCAGCAGCCCTAAATACCTGACACAAGCCCAAAACATTCAGTACTTC	CASSPKYLTQAQNIQYF
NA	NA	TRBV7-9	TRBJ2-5	TGTGCCAGCAGCTTAGATCCGGGGCCTTTCCAGTACTTC	CASSLDPGPFQYF
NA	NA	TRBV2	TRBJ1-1	TGTGCCAGCGGGGGGGACATTCCAAAAATGAACACTGAAGCTTTCTTT	CASGGDIPKMNTEAFF
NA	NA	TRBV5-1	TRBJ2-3	TGCGCCAGCAGACCTAAGAAGTATTTT	CASRPKKYF
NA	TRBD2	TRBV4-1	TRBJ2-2	TGCGCCAGCAGCCACAGACTAGCCCGTTGGACCGGGGAGCTGTTTTTT	CASSHRLARWTGELFF
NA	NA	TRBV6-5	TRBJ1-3	TGTGCCAGCAGTTACAGGCACGACCCGGGGAGCTCTGGAAACACCATATATTTT	CASSYRHDPGSSGNTIYF
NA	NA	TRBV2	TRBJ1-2	TGTGCCAGCAGTGGATACCTGAGCGGGGGCAGGGCTAACTATGGCTACACCTTC	CASSGYLSGGRANYGYTF
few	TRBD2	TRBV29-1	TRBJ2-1	TGCAGCGTCAAACCGGGACTAGCAGGCAATGAGCAGTTCTTC	CSVKPGLAGNEQFF
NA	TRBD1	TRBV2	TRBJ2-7	TGTGCCAGCCGGACAGGTAGGGACGAGCAGTACTTC	CASRTGRDEQYF
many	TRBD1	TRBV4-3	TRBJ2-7	TGCGCCAGCAGCCAAGATGGGACAGGGTTCGACGAGCAGTACTTC	CASSQDGTGFDEQYF
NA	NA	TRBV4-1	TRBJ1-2	TGCGCCAGCAGCCAAGTCCTTGGGGGAGACCTCTATGGCTACACCTTC	CASSQVLGGDLYGYTF
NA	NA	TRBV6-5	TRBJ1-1	TGTGCCAGCAGTCCACCAGGGGTGAACCCTGAAGCTTTCTTT	CASSPPGVNPEAFF
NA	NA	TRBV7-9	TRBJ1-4	TGTGCCAGCAGCAACCTACAGGTCCAAAATGAAAAACTGTTTTTT	CASSNLQVQNEKLFF
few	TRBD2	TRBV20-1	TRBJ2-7	TGCAGTGCTGCCATACTAGCGGGAAGTTCCTACGAGCAGTACTTC	CSAAILAGSSYEQYF
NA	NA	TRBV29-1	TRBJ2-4	TGCAGCGTTGAAGGAGGAATGAGAAACATTCAGTACTTC	CSVEGGMRNIQYF